This TCR beta chain was retrieved from a study of T cells after yellow fever vaccination. Study as a whole: The authors prepared low-cell-number fractions using SMART-Seq v4 Ultra Low Input.

Whole-study results and caveats: Any FACS-sorted repertoire could hold abundant clonotypes that contaminate it from the bulk population. After the booster, nearly 98% of CD4 and more than 75% of CD8 primary-response clones were re-detected.

Each CDR3 protein is one row after TCRdb ran MiXCR on the 5' RACE reads. The sample records about 300,000 distinct CDR3 sequences, less than 9.5% being singletons. This CDR3 is built from 13 residues. V gave up 10 bases and J gave up 2 bases; unmatched junction bases: 6. Germline assignment: CDR1 MNHEY and CDR2 SMNVEV (reference sequence). About this clonotype: Its matching antigen is unknown.

This clonotype was sampled from a man between 18 and 29 years old who received the YFV17D yellow fever vaccine. The V and J genes are TRBV27 and TRBJ2-5; TRBD1 matches 8 bases. Sequenced material: CD4+ T cells sorted from PBMCs, taken 5 days after the yellow fever booster vaccination. The CDR3 reads CATATGGQETQYF. The DNA of the CDR3 is TGTGCCACTGCTACAGGGGGTCAAGAGACCCAGTACTTC.